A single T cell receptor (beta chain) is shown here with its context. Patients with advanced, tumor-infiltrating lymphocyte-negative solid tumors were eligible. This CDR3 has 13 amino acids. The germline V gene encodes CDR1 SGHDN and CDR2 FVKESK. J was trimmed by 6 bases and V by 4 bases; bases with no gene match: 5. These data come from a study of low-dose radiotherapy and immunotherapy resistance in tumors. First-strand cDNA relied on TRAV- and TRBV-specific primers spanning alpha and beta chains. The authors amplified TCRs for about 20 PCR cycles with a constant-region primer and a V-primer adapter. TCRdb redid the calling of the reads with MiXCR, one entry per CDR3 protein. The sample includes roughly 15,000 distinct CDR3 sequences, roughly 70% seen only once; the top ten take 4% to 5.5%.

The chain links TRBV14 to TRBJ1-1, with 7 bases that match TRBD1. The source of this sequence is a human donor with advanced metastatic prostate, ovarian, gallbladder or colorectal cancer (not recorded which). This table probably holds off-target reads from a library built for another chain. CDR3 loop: CASSRQGTAEAFF. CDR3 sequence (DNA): TGTGCCAGCAGCCGACAGGGCACCGCTGAAGCTTTCTTT.